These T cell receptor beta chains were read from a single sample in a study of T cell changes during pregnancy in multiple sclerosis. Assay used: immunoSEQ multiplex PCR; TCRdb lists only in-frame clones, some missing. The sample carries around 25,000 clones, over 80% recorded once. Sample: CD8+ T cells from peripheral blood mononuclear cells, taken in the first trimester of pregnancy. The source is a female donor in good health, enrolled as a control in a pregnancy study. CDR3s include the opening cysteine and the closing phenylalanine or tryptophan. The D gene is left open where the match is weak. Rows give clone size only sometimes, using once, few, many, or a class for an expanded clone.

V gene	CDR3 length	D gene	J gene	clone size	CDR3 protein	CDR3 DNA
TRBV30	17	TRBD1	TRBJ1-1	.	CAWNPSGQGFRNTEAFF	TGTGCCTGGAATCCCTCGGGACAGGGTTTTAGAAACACTGAAGCTTTCTTT
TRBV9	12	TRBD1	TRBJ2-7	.	CASSARGSEQYF	TGTGCCAGCAGCGCCAGGGGGAGCGAGCAGTACTTC
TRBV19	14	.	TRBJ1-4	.	CASRRGEASEKLFF	TGTGCCAGTAGACGGGGAGAGGCTAGTGAAAAACTGTTTTTT
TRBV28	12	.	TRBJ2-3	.	CASNTGRNTQYF	TGTGCCAGCAATACAGGGCGAAATACGCAGTATTTT
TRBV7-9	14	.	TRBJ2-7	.	CASSPGSSSYEQYF	TGTGCCAGCAGCCCTGGCTCTAGCTCCTACGAGCAGTACTTC
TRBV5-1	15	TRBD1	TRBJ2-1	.	CASSLDSGTGVEQFF	TGCGCCAGCAGCTTGGACTCCGGGACAGGGGTTGAGCAGTTCTTC
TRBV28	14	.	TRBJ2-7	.	CASSLLLALTEQYF	TGTGCCAGCAGTTTATTGCTAGCACTCACCGAGCAGTACTTC
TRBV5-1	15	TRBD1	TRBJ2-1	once	CASSQDRGRGNEQFF	TGCGCCAGCAGCCAGGACAGGGGGCGTGGGAATGAGCAGTTCTTC
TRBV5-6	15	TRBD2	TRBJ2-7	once	CASRPRGGLPYEQYF	TGTGCCAGCAGACCTCGGGGGGGACTTCCCTACGAGCAGTACTTC
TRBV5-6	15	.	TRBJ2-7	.	CASSLSAGRVDEQYF	TGTGCCAGCAGCTTGAGTGCAGGGCGCGTGGACGAGCAGTACTTC
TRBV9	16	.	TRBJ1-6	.	CASSVDGSSYNSPLHF	TGTGCCAGCAGCGTAGACGGGAGCTCCTATAATTCACCCCTCCACTTT
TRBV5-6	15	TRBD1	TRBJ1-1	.	CASSPGTEMNTEAFF	TGTGCCAGCAGCCCCGGGACAGAGATGAACACTGAAGCTTTCTTT
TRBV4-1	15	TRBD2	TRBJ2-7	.	CASSQTSGAAYEQYF	TGCGCCAGCAGCCAAACTAGCGGGGCAGCCTACGAGCAGTACTTC
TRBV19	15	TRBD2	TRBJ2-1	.	CASSYSGSSYNEQFF	TGTGCCAGTAGTTATAGCGGGTCCTCCTACAATGAGCAGTTCTTC
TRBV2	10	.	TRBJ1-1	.	CASTGFEAFF	TGTGCCAGCACAGGTTTTGAAGCTTTCTTT
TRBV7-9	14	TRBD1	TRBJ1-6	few	CASGDTGGNSPLHF	TGTGCCAGCGGGGATACAGGGGGCAATTCACCCCTCCACTTT
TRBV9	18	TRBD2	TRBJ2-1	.	CASSVGFGGGVVGDEQFF	TGTGCCAGCAGCGTAGGTTTCGGGGGGGGTGTGGTGGGCGATGAGCAGTTCTTC
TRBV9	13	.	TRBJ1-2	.	CASSVNSNYGYTF	TGTGCCAGCAGCGTAAACAGTAACTATGGCTACACCTTC
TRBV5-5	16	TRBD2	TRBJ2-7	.	CASSPGGREVSYEQYF	TGTGCCAGCAGCCCGGGGGGGCGGGAGGTCTCCTACGAGCAGTACTTC
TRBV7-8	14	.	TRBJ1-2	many	CASSLDGQGYGYTF	TGTGCCAGCAGCTTAGATGGGCAGGGTTATGGCTACACCTTC
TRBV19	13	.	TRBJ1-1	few	CASSPTGTTEAFF	TGTGCCAGTAGTCCGACAGGAACAACTGAAGCTTTCTTT
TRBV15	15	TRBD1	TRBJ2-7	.	CATSERDSGGYEQYF	TGTGCCACCAGCGAACGGGACAGCGGCGGATACGAGCAGTACTTC
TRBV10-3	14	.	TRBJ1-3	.	CAISGRGFGNTIYF	TGTGCCATCAGTGGCCGGGGGTTCGGAAACACCATATATTTT
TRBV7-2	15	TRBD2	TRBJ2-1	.	CASSLGGGVLNEQFF	TGTGCCAGCAGCTTAGGTGGGGGGGTTTTAAATGAGCAGTTCTTC
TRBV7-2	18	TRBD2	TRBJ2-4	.	CASSLDSSGGLLENIQYF	TGTGCCAGCAGCTTAGATTCGAGCGGGGGGCTCTTGGAAAACATTCAGTACTTC
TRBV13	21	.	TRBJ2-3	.	CASSLLSLGSEAVNSTDTQYF	TGTGCCAGCAGCTTACTGTCCTTGGGCAGTGAAGCCGTAAATAGCACAGATACGCAGTATTTT
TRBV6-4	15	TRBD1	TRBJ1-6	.	CASSGSGTGGSPLHF	TGTGCCAGCAGTGGGTCCGGGACAGGCGGTTCACCCCTCCACTTT
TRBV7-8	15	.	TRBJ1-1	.	CASSPRQKLNTEAFF	TGTGCCAGCAGCCCAAGACAGAAATTGAACACTGAAGCTTTCTTT
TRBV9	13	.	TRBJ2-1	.	CASSVGAAPLQFF	TGTGCCAGCAGCGTAGGAGCGGCCCCGTTGCAGTTCTTC
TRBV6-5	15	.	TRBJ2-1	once	CASSYMGSSYNEQFF	TGTGCCAGCAGTTATATGGGGAGCTCCTACAATGAGCAGTTCTTC
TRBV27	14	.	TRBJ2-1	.	CASSIDRSYNEQFF	TGTGCCAGCAGTATCGACAGGTCCTACAATGAGCAGTTCTTC
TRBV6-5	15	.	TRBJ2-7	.	CASSYSKLGPYEQYF	TGTGCCAGCAGTTACTCGAAGCTGGGCCCCTACGAGCAGTACTTC
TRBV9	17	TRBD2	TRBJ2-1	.	CASSVARLAGNDNEQFF	TGTGCCAGCAGCGTAGCTAGACTAGCGGGGAATGACAATGAGCAGTTCTTC
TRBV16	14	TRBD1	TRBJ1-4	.	CASSQVGTGEKLFF	TGTGCCAGCAGCCAAGTAGGGACAGGTGAAAAACTGTTTTTT
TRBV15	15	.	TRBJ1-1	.	CATSKPGSGNTEAFF	TGTGCCACCAGCAAACCCGGGAGTGGGAACACTGAAGCTTTCTTT
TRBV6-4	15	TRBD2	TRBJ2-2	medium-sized	CASSWTSGDTGELFF	TGTGCCAGCAGTTGGACTAGCGGGGACACCGGGGAGCTGTTTTTT
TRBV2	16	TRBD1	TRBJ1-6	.	CASSRDRGELDSPLHF	TGTGCCAGCAGTCGGGACAGGGGAGAGTTGGATTCACCCCTCCACTTT
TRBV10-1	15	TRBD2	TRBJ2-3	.	CASSPTRLAGDTQYF	TGCGCCAGCAGCCCGACGCGGCTAGCGGGAGATACGCAGTATTTT
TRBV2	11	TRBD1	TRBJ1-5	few	CASTLDRAQHF	TGTGCCAGCACCCTTGACAGGGCCCAGCATTTT
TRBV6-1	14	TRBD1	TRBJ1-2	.	CASSSSGTDYGYTF	TGTGCCAGCAGCAGTTCCGGGACAGACTATGGCTACACCTTC
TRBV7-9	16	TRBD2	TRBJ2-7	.	CASSRFLAGDLYEQYF	TGTGCCAGCAGCCGGTTCCTAGCGGGGGACCTCTACGAGCAGTACTTC
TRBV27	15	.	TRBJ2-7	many	CASSLGAGVAYEQYF	TGTGCCAGCAGTCTGGGGGCGGGAGTCGCCTACGAGCAGTACTTC
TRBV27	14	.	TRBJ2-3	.	CASSLAYTSDTQYF	TGTGCCAGCAGCCTGGCATATACCTCAGATACGCAGTATTTT
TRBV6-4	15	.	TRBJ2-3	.	CASSDGEGGTDTQYF	TGTGCCAGCAGTGACGGGGAGGGGGGCACAGATACGCAGTATTTT
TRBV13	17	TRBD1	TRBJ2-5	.	CASSLVRNRGPSGTQYF	TGTGCCAGCAGCTTAGTTCGGAACAGGGGGCCGTCTGGGACCCAGTACTTC
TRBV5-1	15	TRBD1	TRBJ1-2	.	CASSLGTGGVNGYTF	TGCGCCAGCAGCTTGGGCACAGGGGGAGTAAATGGCTACACCTTC
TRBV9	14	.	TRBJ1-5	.	CASSVGGNNQPQHF	TGTGCCAGCAGCGTAGGAGGGAACAATCAGCCCCAGCATTTT